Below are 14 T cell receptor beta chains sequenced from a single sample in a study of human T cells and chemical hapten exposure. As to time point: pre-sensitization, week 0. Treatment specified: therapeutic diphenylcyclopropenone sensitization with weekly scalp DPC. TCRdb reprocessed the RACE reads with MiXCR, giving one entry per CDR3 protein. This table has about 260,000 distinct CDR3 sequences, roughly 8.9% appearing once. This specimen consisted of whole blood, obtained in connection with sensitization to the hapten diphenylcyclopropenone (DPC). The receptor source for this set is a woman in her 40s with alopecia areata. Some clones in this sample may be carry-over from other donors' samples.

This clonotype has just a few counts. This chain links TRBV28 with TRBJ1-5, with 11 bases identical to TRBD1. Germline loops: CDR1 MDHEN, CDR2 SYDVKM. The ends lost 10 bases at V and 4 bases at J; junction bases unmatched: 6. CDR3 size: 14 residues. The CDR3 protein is CATSDRGLNQPQHF. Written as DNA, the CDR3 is TGTGCCACCTCGGACAGGGGGCTAAATCAGCCCCAGCATTTT.

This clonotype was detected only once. CDR3 residues: CASSPPGRYQPQHF. CDR3 DNA sequence: TGTGCCAGCAGTCCCCCTGGGAGGTATCAGCCCCAGCATTTT. The chain is built from TRBV6-1 and TRBJ1-5; D gene unclear. Germline CDR1 and CDR2: MNHNS and SASEGT. The CDR3 runs to 14 residues. Trimming left V 5 bases short and J 5 bases short, with 13 bases between.

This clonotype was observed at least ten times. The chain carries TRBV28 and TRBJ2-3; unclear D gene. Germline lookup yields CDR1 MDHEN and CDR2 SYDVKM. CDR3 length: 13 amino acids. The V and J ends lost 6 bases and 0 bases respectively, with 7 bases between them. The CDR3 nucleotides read TGTGCCAGCAGCTTAGACAGCACAGATACGCAGTATTTT. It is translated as CASSLDSTDTQYF.

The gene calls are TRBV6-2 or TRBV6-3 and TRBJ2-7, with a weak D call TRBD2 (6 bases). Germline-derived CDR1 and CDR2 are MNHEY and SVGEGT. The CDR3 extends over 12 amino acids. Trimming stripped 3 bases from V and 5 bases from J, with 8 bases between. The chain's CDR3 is CASSYGGNEQYF. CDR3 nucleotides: TGTGCCAGCAGTTATGGGGGGAACGAGCAGTACTTC.

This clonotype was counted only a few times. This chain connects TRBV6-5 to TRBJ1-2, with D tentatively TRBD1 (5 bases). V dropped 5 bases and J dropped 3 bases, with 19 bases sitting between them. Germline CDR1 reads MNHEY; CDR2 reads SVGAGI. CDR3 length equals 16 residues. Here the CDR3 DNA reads TGTGCCAGCAGTCGCGAGGGACCCGCCAAAGACTATGGCTACACCTTC. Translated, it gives CASSREGPAKDYGYTF.

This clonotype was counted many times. The CDR3: CASSLSSGSSYNEQFF. In DNA form, the CDR3 reads TGTGCCAGCAGCTTATCTAGCGGGAGCTCCTACAATGAGCAGTTCTTC. The genes are TRBV7-2 and TRBJ2-1; 10 nucleotides align to TRBD2. The CDR3 consists of 16 residues. Germline V gene data show CDR1 as SGHTA and CDR2 as FQGNSA. The V gene end was trimmed by 2 bases and the J gene end by 0 bases; junction bases not matched to a gene: 1.

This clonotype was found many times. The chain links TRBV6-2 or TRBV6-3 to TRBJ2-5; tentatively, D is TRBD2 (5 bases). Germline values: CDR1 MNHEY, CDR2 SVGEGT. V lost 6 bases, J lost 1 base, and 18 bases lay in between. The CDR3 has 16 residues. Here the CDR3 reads CASSLDPREPQETQYF. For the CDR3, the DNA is TGTGCCAGCAGCCTCGACCCCCGGGAACCCCAAGAGACCCAGTACTTC.

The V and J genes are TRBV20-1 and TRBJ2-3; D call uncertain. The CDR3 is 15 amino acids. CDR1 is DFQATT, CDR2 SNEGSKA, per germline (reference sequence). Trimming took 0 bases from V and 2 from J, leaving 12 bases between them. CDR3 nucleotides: TGCAGTGCTAGAGATCCTGGGATAAACACAGATACGCAGTATTTT. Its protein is CSARDPGINTDTQYF.

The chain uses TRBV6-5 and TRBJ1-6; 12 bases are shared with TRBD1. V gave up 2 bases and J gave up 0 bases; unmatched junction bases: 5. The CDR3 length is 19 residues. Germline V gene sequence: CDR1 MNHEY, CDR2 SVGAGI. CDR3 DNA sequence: TGTGCCAGCAGTTACGGGACAGGGGGCGGGAGCTCCTATAATTCACCCCTCCACTTT. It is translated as CASSYGTGGGSSYNSPLHF.

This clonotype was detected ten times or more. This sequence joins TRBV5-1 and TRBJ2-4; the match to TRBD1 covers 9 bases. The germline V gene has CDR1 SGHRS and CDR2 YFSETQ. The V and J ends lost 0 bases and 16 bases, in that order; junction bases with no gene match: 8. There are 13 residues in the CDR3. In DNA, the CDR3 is TGCGCCAGCAGCTTGGTTAGCCGGGACAGGGTATACTTC. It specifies CASSLVSRDRVYF.

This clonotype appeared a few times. The CDR3 nucleotides read TGTGCCAGCAGTTATGCGGGTGACAATGAGCAGTTCTTC. Translating it yields CASSYAGDNEQFF. The genes are TRBV6-6 and TRBJ2-1; tentatively, D is TRBD2 (5 bases). The germline gives CDR1 MNHNY, CDR2 SVGAGI (reference sequence). Between the trimmed V and J ends, which lost 3 bases and 5 bases, there was a span of 8 bases. This CDR3 is 13 amino acids long.

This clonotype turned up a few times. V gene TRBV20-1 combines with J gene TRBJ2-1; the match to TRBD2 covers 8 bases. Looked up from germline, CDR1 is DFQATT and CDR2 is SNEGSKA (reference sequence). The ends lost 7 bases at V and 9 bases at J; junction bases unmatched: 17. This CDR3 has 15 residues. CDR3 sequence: CSGGGAGEGYGEQFF. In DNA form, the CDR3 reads TGCAGTGGGGGCGGAGCGGGAGAGGGGTACGGTGAGCAGTTCTTC.

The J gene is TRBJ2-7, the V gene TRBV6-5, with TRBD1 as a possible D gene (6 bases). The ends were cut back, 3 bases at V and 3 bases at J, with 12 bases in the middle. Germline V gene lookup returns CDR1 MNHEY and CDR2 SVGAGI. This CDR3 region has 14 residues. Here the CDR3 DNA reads TGTGCCAGCAGTTATCAAGGGGGTAACTACGAGCAGTACTTC. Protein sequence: CASSYQGGNYEQYF.

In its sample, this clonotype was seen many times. CDR3 residues: CASSLGGYTF. CDR3 in DNA: TGTGCCAGCAGTTTAGGCGGCTACACCTTC. V gene TRBV12-3 or TRBV12-4 combines with J gene TRBJ1-2; D gene ambiguous. This CDR3 region has 10 residues. The ends were cut back, 1 base at V and 8 bases at J, with 2 bases in the middle.